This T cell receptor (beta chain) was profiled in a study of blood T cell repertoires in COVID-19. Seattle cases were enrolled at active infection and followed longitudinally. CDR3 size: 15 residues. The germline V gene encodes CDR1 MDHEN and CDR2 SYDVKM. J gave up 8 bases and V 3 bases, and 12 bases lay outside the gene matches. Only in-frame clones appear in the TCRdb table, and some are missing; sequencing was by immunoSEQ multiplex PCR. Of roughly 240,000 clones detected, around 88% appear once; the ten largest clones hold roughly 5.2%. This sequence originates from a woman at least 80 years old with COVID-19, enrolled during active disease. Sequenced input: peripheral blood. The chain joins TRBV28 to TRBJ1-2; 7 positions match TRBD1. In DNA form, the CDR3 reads TGTGCCAGCAGTTTGGGCAGGGGGTTTGAGCGAGGCTACACCTTC. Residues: CASSLGRGFERGYTF.